This T cell receptor (beta chain) was retrieved from a study of patients and donors after allogeneic stem cell transplantation. Germline V gene sequence: CDR1 SNHLY, CDR2 FYNNEI. The V gene end was trimmed by 6 bases and the J gene end by 6 bases; junction bases not matched to a gene: 10. The CDR3 length is 15 residues. TCRdb fed the RT-PCR reads into MiXCR, producing one record per CDR3 protein. The top ten hold less than 3% of the sample, which has approximately 88,000 distinct CDR3 sequences, roughly 5.1% seen once. This clonotype was seen at least ten times. The chain carries TRBV2 and TRBJ2-1; 8 bases fit TRBD2. The receptor was isolated from a human donor who was either an allogeneic HSCT recipient or a stem cell or donor lymphocyte infusion donor (not recorded which). It is not recorded whose cells these are; they may come from a transplant donor. Sequenced material: blood, either unsorted or a sorted T cell fraction (not recorded which). The chain's CDR3 is CASSYSGTPTNEQFF. The CDR3, as DNA: TGTGCCAGCAGCTATAGCGGGACTCCCACCAATGAGCAGTTCTTC.